A selection of T cell receptor beta chains follows, all from one sample in a study of siplizumab effects on memory and regulatory T cells. Assay: immunoSEQ multiplex PCR; the TCRdb copy retains only in-frame clones and omits some. The sample lists 56,000 or so clones, 95% to 98% occurring once. What was sequenced was naive CD8+ T cells sorted from blood. The receptors were sampled from a human donor in good health. Each CDR3 is given with its conserved first and last residue. The D gene is left open where the match is weak. Not every row has a clone size; where given, it reads once, few, many or a size class.

CASSLTSGRGDEQFF TGTGCCAGCAGCTTGACTAGCGGGCGAGGGGATGAGCAGTTCTTC TRBV7-6 - TRBD2 TRBJ2-1
CASSFGRVTDTQYF TGTGCCAGCAGCTTTGGTAGGGTTACAGATACGCAGTATTTT TRBV5-4 - - TRBJ2-3
CSVPGDRGFGGYTF TGCAGCGTCCCCGGAGACAGGGGATTCGGTGGCTACACCTTC TRBV29-1 - TRBD1 TRBJ1-2
CAWSGPRATQYF TGTGCCTGGAGTGGCCCGAGGGCGACCCAGTACTTC TRBV30 once - TRBJ2-5
CASSLGQTYQPQHF TGTGCCAGCAGCTTGGGACAGACCTATCAGCCCCAGCATTTT TRBV11-2 - TRBD1 TRBJ1-5
CAWKWTGALPTDTQYF TGTGCCTGGAAATGGACAGGGGCCCTTCCCACAGATACGCAGTATTTT TRBV30 - TRBD1 TRBJ2-3
CASSDDRGQPQHF TGTGCCAGCAGTGACGACAGGGGTCAGCCCCAGCATTTT TRBV6-1 - TRBD1 TRBJ1-5
CASSFRTSGISEQFF TGCGCCAGCAGCTTCCGGACTAGCGGGATAAGTGAGCAGTTCTTC TRBV4-1 - TRBD2 TRBJ2-1
CASSFRGGDEQYF TGTGCCAGCAGCTTTAGGGGTGGCGACGAGCAGTACTTC TRBV5-4 once - TRBJ2-7
CASSPPNRNEQFF TGTGCCAGCAGCCCCCCGAATAGGAATGAGCAGTTCTTC TRBV9 - - TRBJ2-1
CASSAGTGGGEQFF TGTGCCAGCAGCGCAGGAACAGGGGGCGGTGAGCAGTTCTTC TRBV9 - TRBD1 TRBJ2-1
CSVGANTEAFF TGCAGCGTTGGTGCGAACACTGAAGCTTTCTTT TRBV29-1 - - TRBJ1-1
CASSLIPLGTEAFF TGTGCCAGCAGCTTAATTCCCCTTGGCACTGAAGCTTTCTTT TRBV11-2 - - TRBJ1-1
CASSVTGATSEQYF TGCGCCAGCAGCGTGACAGGGGCTACATCCGAGCAGTACTTC TRBV10-1 - TRBD1 TRBJ2-7
CASSQEQYYGYTF TGTGCCAGCAGTCAGGAACAGTACTATGGCTACACCTTC TRBV6-6 - - TRBJ1-2
CASSELGGPYGYTF TGTGCCAGCAGTGAATTAGGCGGACCCTATGGCTACACCTTC TRBV25-1 - - TRBJ1-2
CASSVLRTGWTGELFF TGTGCCAGCAGTGTCCTTAGGACAGGTTGGACCGGGGAGCTGTTTTTT TRBV6-1 - TRBD1 TRBJ2-2
CASSPRVWTGELFF TGTGCCAGCAGTCCCAGGGTTTGGACCGGGGAGCTGTTTTTT TRBV28 - - TRBJ2-2
CASSYSTGETEAFF TGTGCCAGCAGTTACTCGACGGGGGAAACTGAAGCTTTCTTT TRBV6-5 - - TRBJ1-1
CASRLTAGTGELFF TGTGCCAGTAGACTGACAGCCGGCACCGGGGAGCTGTTTTTT TRBV19 - - TRBJ2-2
CASSAGDYLFEQYF TGTGCCAGCAGTGCAGGGGACTACCTTTTTGAGCAGTACTTC TRBV6-1 - - TRBJ2-7
CASSPSGTGFYGYTF TGTGCCAGCAGCCCTTCCGGGACAGGATTCTATGGCTACACCTTC TRBV6-1 - TRBD1 TRBJ1-2
CAWSITSGRAEEQYF TGTGCCTGGAGCATAACTAGCGGGAGGGCCGAAGAGCAGTACTTC TRBV30 - TRBD2 TRBJ2-7
CACGTSGYLQYF TGTGCCTGCGGGACTAGCGGGTATTTACAGTACTTC TRBV30 - TRBD2 TRBJ2-7
CASSQGGTGAEKLFF TGTGCCAGCAGCCAGGGCGGGACAGGGGCTGAAAAACTGTTTTTT TRBV7-9 - TRBD1 TRBJ1-4
CASSSGGTGELFF TGTGCCAGCAGTTCAGGGGGCACCGGGGAGCTGTTTTTT TRBV6-6 - TRBD1 TRBJ2-2
CASSPGGQWAFF TGTGCCAGCAGCCCCGGGGGACAATGGGCTTTCTTT TRBV7-3 - - TRBJ1-1
CASSEDTLFYGYTF TGTGCCAGCAGCGAGGACACTTTATTCTATGGCTACACCTTC TRBV25-1 once - TRBJ1-2
CASSLSGSYSPLHF TGTGCCAGCAGTTTATCGGGCAGTTATTCACCCCTCCACTTT TRBV28 - - TRBJ1-6
CASSYDTSGLYEQYF TGTGCCAGCAGTTACGATACTAGCGGATTATACGAGCAGTACTTC TRBV6-6 once TRBD2 TRBJ2-7
CASSPLGAAYNEQFF TGTGCCAGCTCACCACTAGGGGCAGCCTACAATGAGCAGTTCTTC TRBV18 once - TRBJ2-1
CASSSTSGTYNEQFF TGCGCCAGCAGCTCCACTAGCGGAACCTACAATGAGCAGTTCTTC TRBV5-1 - TRBD2 TRBJ2-1
CASSGTRFSGANVLTF TGTGCCAGTAGTGGTACCAGGTTCTCTGGGGCCAACGTCCTGACTTTC TRBV19 - - TRBJ2-6
CAWSVNPGHHTGELFF TGTGCCTGGAGTGTAAATCCGGGACACCACACCGGGGAGCTGTTTTTT TRBV30 - - TRBJ2-2
CASSPRGAQYF TGCGCCAGCAGTCCCCGGGGCGCCCAGTACTTC TRBV23-1 - - TRBJ2-5
CSVAGTEIYEQYF TGCAGCGTTGCCGGGACGGAGATCTACGAGCAGTACTTC TRBV29-1 - - TRBJ2-7
CASLITPGVSNYGYTF TGTGCCAGCCTAATAACGCCAGGTGTTTCCAACTATGGCTACACCTTC TRBV2 - - TRBJ1-2
CASSSLLTLNTGELFF TGTGCCAGCAGCTCCCTTCTTACACTGAACACCGGGGAGCTGTTTTTT TRBV7-8 - - TRBJ2-2
CASGDRYQPQHF TGTGCCAGCGGGGACAGGTATCAGCCCCAGCATTTT TRBV9 - TRBD1 TRBJ1-5
CASSLLGSGQPQHF TGTGCCAGCAGTTTACTCGGGTCAGGTCAGCCCCAGCATTTT TRBV27 - - TRBJ1-5
CASSPPSASGGLLASYEQYF TGTGCCAGCAGCCCCCCCTCGGCTAGCGGGGGATTGCTAGCGTCCTACGAGCAGTACTTC TRBV9 - TRBD2 TRBJ2-7
CSVEPGGAQGYTF TGCAGCGTGGAGCCGGGAGGGGCGCAGGGCTACACCTTC TRBV29-1 once - TRBJ1-2
CASSVEGGLSGNTIYF TGTGCCAGCAGCGTAGAAGGGGGGCTCTCCGGAAACACCATATATTTT TRBV9 - - TRBJ1-3
CASSSLTGYEQYF TGTGCCAGCAGTTCTCTCACGGGGTACGAGCAGTACTTC TRBV27 - - TRBJ2-7
CASRASGGIQETQYF TGTGCCAGCAGGGCTAGCGGGGGGATTCAAGAGACCCAGTACTTC TRBV6-5 - TRBD2 TRBJ2-5
CASSQSGLAGVHEQFF TGCGCCAGCAGCCAGTCCGGACTAGCGGGAGTACATGAGCAGTTCTTC TRBV4-1 - TRBD2 TRBJ2-1
CSARVSEKLFF TGCAGTGCTAGAGTGTCAGAGAAACTGTTTTTT TRBV20-1 few - TRBJ1-4
CASSLLGGGRNQPQHF TGTGCCAGCAGCTTATTGGGAGGGGGGCGCAATCAGCCCCAGCATTTT TRBV7-2 - - TRBJ1-5
CATSTFNQPQHF TGTGCCACCAGCACCTTTAATCAGCCCCAGCATTTT TRBV15 - - TRBJ1-5
CASSPPSGAAYNEQFF TGTGCCAGCTCACCACCTAGCGGGGCTGCCTACAATGAGCAGTTCTTC TRBV18 - TRBD2 TRBJ2-1
CASSHHWQGGETQYF TGTGCCAGCAGCCACCATTGGCAGGGCGGGGAGACCCAGTACTTC TRBV11-3 - - TRBJ2-5
CASSPGVDSNQPQHF TGTGCCAGCTCACCCGGGGTGGATAGCAATCAGCCCCAGCATTTT TRBV18 - - TRBJ1-5
CAWSDGDRGHTEAFF TGTGCCTGGAGTGATGGTGACAGGGGCCACACTGAAGCTTTCTTT TRBV30 - TRBD1 TRBJ1-1
CSVLDLSSGGWGSEAFF TGCAGCGTTCTGGACCTTTCCAGTGGGGGTTGGGGGTCTGAAGCTTTCTTT TRBV29-1 - - TRBJ1-1
CASDPGPSYEQYF TGTGCCAGCGATCCGGGCCCCTCCTACGAGCAGTACTTC TRBV28 once - TRBJ2-7
CASSQSTGNGYNEQFF TGCGCCAGCAGCCAATCTACAGGGAACGGCTACAATGAGCAGTTCTTC TRBV4-3 - - TRBJ2-1
CASSVGSGLPYEQYF TGTGCCAGCAGCGTAGGATCCGGTCTACCCTACGAGCAGTACTTC TRBV9 - - TRBJ2-7
CASRGLAGGRTQYF TGTGCCAGCCGGGGACTAGCGGGGGGGAGGACCCAGTACTTC TRBV6-6 - TRBD2 TRBJ2-5
CASSPNHATYGYTF TGTGCCAGCAGCCCTAATCATGCCACCTATGGCTACACCTTC TRBV9 - - TRBJ1-2